This TCR beta chain was recorded in a study of T cells in Graves' hyperthyroidism and ophthalmopathy. Study-level findings and limits: A 13 V-J model separated ophthalmopathy from stable hyperthyroidism.

The CDR3 runs to 15 residues. The trim removed 8 bases at V and 0 bases at J, leaving 10 bases unmatched. CDR1 is SNHLY and CDR2 is FYNNEI in the germline V gene. Patients aged 18 to 65 with hyperthyroidism were newly diagnosed, with duration under 2 months. Amplification of TCR beta CDR3 regions was performed using RNA transcripts as template. Primed by the HTBI set, a first-round RT-PCR was run on the TCR CDR3. TCRdb fed the multiplex PCR reads into MiXCR, producing one record per CDR3 protein. Of approximately 500,000 distinct CDR3 sequences listed, approximately 44% are singletons. This clonotype was seen a single time. Its specificity is not known.

The gene calls are TRBV2 and TRBJ2-7; TRBD1 matches 7 bases. Sequencing was performed on peripheral blood or thyroid tissue (not recorded which). The source of this sequence is a woman aged 18-30 years with Graves' hyperthyroidism. The DNA of the CDR3 is TGTGCCAGCTTGGCCGAGGGACAGACCTCCTACGAGCAGTACTTC. Amino acid sequence: CASLAEGQTSYEQYF.